The clone carrying this T cell receptor (beta chain) was detected a few times. The entry originates in a study of PD-L1 blockade in urothelial cancer. Overall study: Anywhere from 0 to 3 prior chemotherapy regimens had been received by patients. Blood was subjected to analysis at 3 weeks (second dose) and 6 weeks following treatment start.

The assay was immunoSEQ multiplex PCR, and TCRdb's table has in-frame clones only and misses some. This sample has approximately 86,000 clones, with just under 85% found just once. The sample's time point: pretreatment peripheral blood. Patients presented with locally advanced or metastatic urothelial carcinoma. This TCR derives from a man aged 40-49 years with urothelial cancer. Here the sequenced sample was PBMCs, taken around atezolizumab (anti-PD-L1) treatment.

The CDR3 region is CASSQGGQGAGYTF. CDR3 DNA: TGCGCCAGCAGCCAAGGGGGACAGGGGGCTGGCTACACCTTC. The gene calls are TRBV4-1 and TRBJ1-2, with TRBD1 identical over 12 bases. The CDR3 has 14 amino acids. Germline trimming cut 1 base from V and 7 bases from J; bases unmatched to any gene: 1. Germline lookup yields CDR1 MGHRA and CDR2 YSYEKL.